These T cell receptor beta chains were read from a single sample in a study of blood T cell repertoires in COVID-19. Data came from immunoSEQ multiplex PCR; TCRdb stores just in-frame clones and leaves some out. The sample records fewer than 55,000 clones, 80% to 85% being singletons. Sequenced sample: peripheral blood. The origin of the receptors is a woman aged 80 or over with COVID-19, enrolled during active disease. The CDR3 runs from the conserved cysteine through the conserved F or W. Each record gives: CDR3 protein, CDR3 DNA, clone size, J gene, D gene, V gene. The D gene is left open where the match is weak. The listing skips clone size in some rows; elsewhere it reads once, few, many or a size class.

CASSQAVGQETQYF | TGTGCCAGCAGCCAAGCCGTCGGGCAAGAGACCCAGTACTTC | - | TRBJ2-5 | - | TRBV7-8
CASSIRSETQYF | TGTGCCAGTAGTATTCGGTCGGAGACCCAGTACTTC | - | TRBJ2-5 | - | TRBV19
CASSTPTSGREGQYF | TGTGCCAGCAGCACTCCGACTAGCGGGAGGGAGGGGCAGTACTTC | few | TRBJ2-7 | TRBD2 | TRBV28
CASSFATGGFSYEQYF | TGTGCCAGCAGCTTCGCTACAGGGGGATTTTCCTACGAGCAGTACTTC | few | TRBJ2-7 | TRBD1 | TRBV7-2
CASIRDRGLDEQFF | TGTGCCAGCATACGGGACAGGGGATTGGATGAGCAGTTCTTC | - | TRBJ2-1 | TRBD1 | TRBV7-2
CAIGVRRETQYF | TGTGCCATAGGAGTACGACGAGAGACCCAGTACTTC | - | TRBJ2-5 | - | TRBV3-1/TRBV3-2
CASSDPIRSYEQYF | TGTGCCAGCAGCGACCCAATTCGGTCCTACGAGCAGTACTTC | - | TRBJ2-7 | - | TRBV9
CASSGGLAGESYNEQFF | TGTGCCAGCAGTGGGGGACTAGCGGGCGAATCCTACAATGAGCAGTTCTTC | once | TRBJ2-1 | TRBD2 | TRBV2
CASSPADRAGGYTF | TGTGCCAGCTCACCAGCGGACAGGGCTGGTGGCTACACCTTC | - | TRBJ1-2 | TRBD1 | TRBV18
CASGLGEFHTDTQYF | TGTGCTAGTGGTTTGGGGGAGTTCCACACAGATACGCAGTATTTT | - | TRBJ2-3 | - | TRBV12-5
CASSVSGTPFDEQYF | TGTGCCAGCAGCGTTAGCGGGACGCCGTTCGACGAGCAGTACTTC | - | TRBJ2-7 | TRBD2 | TRBV9
CASSPWRTGLRSGANVLTF | TGTGCCAGCTCACCATGGAGGACAGGGCTCCGCTCTGGGGCCAACGTCCTGACTTTC | few | TRBJ2-6 | TRBD1 | TRBV18
CASSPQDATNEKLFF | TGTGCCAGTAGTCCCCAGGATGCAACTAATGAAAAACTGTTTTTT | - | TRBJ1-4 | - | TRBV19
CSALPGVGGYTF | TGCAGCGCCCTCCCAGGGGTAGGAGGCTACACCTTC | - | TRBJ1-2 | - | TRBV29-1
CASSLESGGSYEQYF | TGTGCCAGCAGCTTAGAATCAGGGGGCTCCTACGAGCAGTACTTC | - | TRBJ2-7 | TRBD1 | TRBV7-6
CSASYFTGGYQPQHF | TGCAGTGCTAGTTACTTTACAGGGGGCTATCAGCCCCAGCATTTT | - | TRBJ1-5 | TRBD1 | TRBV20-1
CASSLTSREPSYNEQFF | TGTGCCAGCAGCTTAACGAGTCGGGAGCCCTCCTACAATGAGCAGTTCTTC | - | TRBJ2-1 | - | TRBV7-3
CARSSRGSEAFF | TGTGCCAGAAGCTCACGGGGTTCTGAAGCTTTCTTT | - | TRBJ1-1 | - | TRBV5-3
CASSLVRSGGQFF | TGTGCCAGCAGCTTAGTTAGGTCAGGGGGCCAGTTCTTC | - | TRBJ2-1 | TRBD1 | TRBV7-9
CASRLTGGVNTEAFF | TGTGCCAGCAGACTAACAGGGGGGGTGAACACTGAAGCTTTCTTT | - | TRBJ1-1 | TRBD1 | TRBV7-3
CASSATGTRSTDTQYF | TGCGCCAGCAGCGCCACCGGGACTAGGAGCACAGATACGCAGTATTTT | once | TRBJ2-3 | TRBD2 | TRBV5-1
CASRQRGANYGYTF | TGTGCCAGCAGGCAGCGGGGAGCTAACTATGGCTACACCTTC | - | TRBJ1-2 | - | TRBV5-6
CAISESTKTQYF | TGTGCCATCAGTGAGTCGACAAAGACCCAGTACTTC | - | TRBJ2-5 | - | TRBV10-3
CASSLRVGGYEQYF | TGTGCCAGCAGCTTAAGAGTAGGCGGCTACGAGCAGTACTTC | - | TRBJ2-7 | - | TRBV7-9
CASSPDFWGLNTEAFF | TGTGCCAGCAGCCCAGACTTCTGGGGGCTGAACACTGAAGCTTTCTTT | - | TRBJ1-1 | - | TRBV9
CASSPQPGAGYYGYTF | TGTGCCAGCAGCCCCCAACCAGGCGCAGGGTACTATGGCTACACCTTC | - | TRBJ1-2 | - | TRBV9
CASSLGTSGRNSYEQYF | TGTGCCAGCAGCCTCGGGACTAGCGGGAGGAACTCCTACGAGCAGTACTTC | - | TRBJ2-7 | TRBD2 | TRBV14
CASGPTRRRSSYEQYF | TGTGCTAGTGGTCCTACCCGACGGAGGAGCTCCTACGAGCAGTACTTC | - | TRBJ2-7 | - | TRBV12-5
CASSSGLAGSTDTQYF | TGTGCCAGCAGTTCGGGACTAGCGGGAAGCACAGATACGCAGTATTTT | - | TRBJ2-3 | TRBD2 | TRBV27
CASSFRGSSYEQYF | TGTGCCAGCAGTTTCAGGGGAAGCTCCTACGAGCAGTACTTC | - | TRBJ2-7 | - | TRBV27
CASSLNVQGGSEQFF | TGTGCCAGCAGCTTAAATGTACAGGGGGGCAGTGAGCAGTTCTTC | - | TRBJ2-1 | TRBD1 | TRBV7-3
CASSLALTGNGYTF | TGCGCCAGCAGCTTGGCCCTTACAGGGAATGGCTACACCTTC | - | TRBJ1-2 | - | TRBV5-1
CASSIVPGGSYGYTF | TGTGCCAGTAGTATAGTTCCAGGGGGCAGCTATGGCTACACCTTC | - | TRBJ1-2 | TRBD1 | TRBV19
CASSWTGTKANEQFF | TGTGCCAGCAGTTGGACCGGGACTAAGGCTAATGAGCAGTTCTTC | - | TRBJ2-1 | TRBD2 | TRBV6-5
CASGTSGSYEQYF | TGTGCCAGCGGGACTAGCGGGAGTTACGAGCAGTACTTC | - | TRBJ2-7 | TRBD2 | TRBV28
CASSRQGAGQPQHF | TGTGCCAGCAGTCGCCAGGGGGCAGGTCAGCCCCAGCATTTT | - | TRBJ1-5 | TRBD1 | TRBV6-5
CASSETSGWTGELFF | TGTGCCAGCAGCGAGACTAGCGGTTGGACCGGGGAGCTGTTTTTT | once | TRBJ2-2 | TRBD2 | TRBV9
CASSLLRDSNSPLHF | TGCGCCAGCAGCCTACTACGGGACAGCAATTCACCCCTCCACTTT | - | TRBJ1-6 | TRBD1 | TRBV5-1
CATSRDLSGAGGYTF | TGTGCCACCAGCAGAGATCTCTCAGGGGCGGGCGGCTACACCTTC | - | TRBJ1-2 | - | TRBV15
CASSRDMRQETQYF | TGTGCCAGCAGTAGGGACATGCGACAAGAGACCCAGTACTTC | - | TRBJ2-5 | - | TRBV2
CASSSYEVTDTQYF | TGTGCCAGCAGCAGTTATGAGGTCACAGATACGCAGTATTTT | once | TRBJ2-3 | - | TRBV27
CAWSVRSAGEQYF | TGTGCCTGGAGTGTACGTTCTGCGGGCGAGCAGTACTTC | - | TRBJ2-7 | - | TRBV30
CASSLTLGTTYGYTF | TGTGCCAGCAGCTTAACCCTCGGGACAACCTATGGCTACACCTTC | - | TRBJ1-2 | - | TRBV7-9
CASSNRQGANTEAFF | TGCGCCAGCAGCAATAGACAGGGGGCGAACACTGAAGCTTTCTTT | - | TRBJ1-1 | TRBD1 | TRBV5-1
CATGALGTDTQYF | TGTGCGACGGGAGCTTTGGGCACAGATACGCAGTATTTT | - | TRBJ2-3 | - | TRBV25-1
CASRLAGVTGELFF | TGTGCCAGCAGATTAGCAGGGGTCACCGGGGAGCTGTTTTTT | - | TRBJ2-2 | - | TRBV27
CASSTLATGAYNEQFF | TGTGCCAGTAGTACACTAGCAACGGGGGCCTACAATGAGCAGTTCTTC | - | TRBJ2-1 | - | TRBV19
CASSSHSGANVLTF | TGTGCCAGCAGTTCCCACTCTGGGGCCAACGTCCTGACTTTC | - | TRBJ2-6 | - | TRBV28
CASSRLTSGSTNEQYF | TGTGCCAGCAGCCGATTGACTAGCGGGAGTACCAACGAGCAGTACTTC | - | TRBJ2-7 | TRBD2 | TRBV7-6
CASSPRDYEQYF | TGTGCCAGCAGTCCGCGGGACTACGAGCAGTACTTC | - | TRBJ2-7 | - | TRBV7-9
CSASPPPQGGYTF | TGCAGTGCCAGTCCCCCCCCGCAGGGAGGCTACACCTTC | - | TRBJ1-2 | - | TRBV20-1
CASSLQGAGNEQFF | TGTGCCAGCAGCTTGCAGGGGGCCGGCAATGAGCAGTTCTTC | - | TRBJ2-1 | TRBD1 | TRBV7-9
CASRAGTGYEQYF | TGCGCCAGCAGGGCCGGGACAGGATACGAGCAGTACTTC | - | TRBJ2-7 | TRBD1 | TRBV5-1
CASSEARGSGANVLTF | TGTGCCAGCAGTGAAGCGCGGGGGTCTGGGGCCAACGTCCTGACTTTC | - | TRBJ2-6 | TRBD2 | TRBV2
CSASEYEQYF | TGCAGTGCTAGCGAGTACGAGCAGTACTTC | - | TRBJ2-7 | - | TRBV20-1